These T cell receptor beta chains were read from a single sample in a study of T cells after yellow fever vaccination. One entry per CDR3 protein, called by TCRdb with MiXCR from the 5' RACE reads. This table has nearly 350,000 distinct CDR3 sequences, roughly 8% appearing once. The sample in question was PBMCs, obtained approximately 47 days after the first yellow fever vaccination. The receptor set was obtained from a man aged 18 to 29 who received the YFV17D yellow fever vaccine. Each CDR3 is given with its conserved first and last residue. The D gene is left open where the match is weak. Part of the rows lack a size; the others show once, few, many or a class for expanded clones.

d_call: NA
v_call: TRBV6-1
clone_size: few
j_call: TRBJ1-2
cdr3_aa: CASSREGGYGYTF
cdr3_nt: TGTGCCAGCAGTCGGGAGGGGGGTTATGGCTACACCTTC

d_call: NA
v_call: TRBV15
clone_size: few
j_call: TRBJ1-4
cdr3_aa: CATLETYGGELFF
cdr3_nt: TGTGCCACCCTAGAGACGTATGGGGGGGAACTGTTTTTT

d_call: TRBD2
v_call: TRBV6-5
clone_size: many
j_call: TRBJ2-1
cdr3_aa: CASSYGSGGHFPYEQFF
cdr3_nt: TGTGCCAGCAGTTACGGGAGCGGGGGGCACTTCCCCTATGAGCAGTTCTTC

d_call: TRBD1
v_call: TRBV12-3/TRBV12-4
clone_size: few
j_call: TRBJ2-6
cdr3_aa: CASSGQALSGANVLTF
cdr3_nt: TGTGCCAGTTCGGGACAGGCACTCTCTGGGGCCAACGTCCTGACTTTC

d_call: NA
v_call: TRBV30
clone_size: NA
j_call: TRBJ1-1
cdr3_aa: CAWSEVLEGAFF
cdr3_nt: TGTGCCTGGAGTGAGGTGTTGGAGGGAGCTTTCTTT

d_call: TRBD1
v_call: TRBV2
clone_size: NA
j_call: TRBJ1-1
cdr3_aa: CALPDRGQQNTEAFF
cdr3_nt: TGTGCCCTCCCGGACAGGGGGCAACAGAACACTGAAGCTTTCTTT

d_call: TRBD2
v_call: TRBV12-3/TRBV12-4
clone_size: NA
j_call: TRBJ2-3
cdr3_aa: CATLASGGSTDTQYF
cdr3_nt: TGTGCCACCTTAGCTAGCGGGGGGAGCACAGATACGCAGTATTTT

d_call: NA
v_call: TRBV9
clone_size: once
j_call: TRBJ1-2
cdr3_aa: CASSHYRQNYGYTF
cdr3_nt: TGTGCCAGCAGCCACTACAGACAGAACTATGGCTACACCTTC

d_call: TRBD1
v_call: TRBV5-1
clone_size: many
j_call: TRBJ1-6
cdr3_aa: CASSLGQGGSPLHF
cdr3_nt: TGTGCCAGCAGTTTAGGACAGGGGGGTTCACCCCTCCACTTT

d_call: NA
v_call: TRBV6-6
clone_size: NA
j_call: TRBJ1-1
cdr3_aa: CASRPRTLTEAFF
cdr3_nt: TGTGCCAGCAGGCCCAGAACCCTCACTGAAGCTTTCTTT

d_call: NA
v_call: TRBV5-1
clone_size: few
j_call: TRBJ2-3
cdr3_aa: CASSLAPGGTDTQYF
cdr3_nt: TGCGCCAGCAGCTTGGCGCCAGGGGGCACAGATACGCAGTATTTT

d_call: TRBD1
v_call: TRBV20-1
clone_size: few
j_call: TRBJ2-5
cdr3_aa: CSVFGTAIETQYF
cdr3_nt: TGCAGTGTTTTTGGGACAGCTATAGAGACCCAGTACTTC

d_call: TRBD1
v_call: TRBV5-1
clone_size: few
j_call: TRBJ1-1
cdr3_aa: CASSQQGVGVTEAFF
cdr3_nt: TGCGCCAGCAGTCAGCAGGGGGTTGGCGTCACTGAAGCTTTCTTT

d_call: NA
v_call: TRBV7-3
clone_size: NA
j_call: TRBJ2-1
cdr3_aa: CASSLGTSTEQFF
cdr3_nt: TGTGCCAGCAGCTTGGGGACTTCCACTGAGCAGTTCTTC

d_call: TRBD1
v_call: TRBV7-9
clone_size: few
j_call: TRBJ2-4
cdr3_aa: CASTRQGHDF
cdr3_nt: TGTGCCAGCACCCGACAGGGCCACGACTTC

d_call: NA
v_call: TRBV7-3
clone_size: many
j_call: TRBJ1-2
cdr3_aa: CASSSLSRLRKNYGYTF
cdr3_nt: TGTGCCAGCAGCTCCCTTTCGAGACTTAGGAAGAACTATGGCTACACCTTC

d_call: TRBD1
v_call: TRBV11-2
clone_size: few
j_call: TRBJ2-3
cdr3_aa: CASSLGQGLNSPYTDTQYF
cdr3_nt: TGTGCCAGCAGCTTAGGACAGGGGCTTAACTCGCCCTACACAGATACGCAGTATTTT

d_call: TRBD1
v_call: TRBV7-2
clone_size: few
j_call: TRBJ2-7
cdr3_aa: CASSPTSDRGYEQYF
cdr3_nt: TGTGCCAGCAGCCCTACTTCCGACAGGGGCTACGAGCAGTACTTC

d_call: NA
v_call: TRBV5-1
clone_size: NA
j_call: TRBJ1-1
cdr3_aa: CASSPLTPPAEAFF
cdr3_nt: TGCGCCAGCAGCCCCCTGACCCCCCCGGCTGAAGCTTTCTTT

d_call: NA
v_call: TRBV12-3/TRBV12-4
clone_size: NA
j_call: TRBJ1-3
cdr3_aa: CASSFGGSGNTIYF
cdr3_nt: TGTGCCAGCAGCTTTGGGGGCTCTGGAAACACCATATATTTT

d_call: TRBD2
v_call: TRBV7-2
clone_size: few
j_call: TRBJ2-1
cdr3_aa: CASSPGTSGGRGEQFF
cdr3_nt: TGTGCCAGCAGCCCAGGGACTAGCGGGGGGAGGGGTGAGCAGTTCTTC

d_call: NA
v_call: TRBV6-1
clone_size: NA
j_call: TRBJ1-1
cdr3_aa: CASSDGGDTEAFF
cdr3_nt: TGTGCCAGCAGTGACGGGGGGGACACTGAAGCTTTCTTT

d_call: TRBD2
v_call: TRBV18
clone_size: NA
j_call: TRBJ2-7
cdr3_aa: CASSPGTTSYEQYF
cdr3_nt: TGTGCCAGCTCACCCGGGACTACCTCCTACGAGCAGTACTTC

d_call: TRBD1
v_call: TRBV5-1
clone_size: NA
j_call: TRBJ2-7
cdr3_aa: CASSSNPGTGTYEQYF
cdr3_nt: TGCGCCAGCAGCTCAAACCCGGGGACAGGGACCTACGAGCAGTACTTC

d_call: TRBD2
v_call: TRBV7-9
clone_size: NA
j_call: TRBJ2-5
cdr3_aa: CASSLWGGLQETQYF
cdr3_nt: TGTGCCAGCAGCTTATGGGGGGGTCTCCAAGAGACCCAGTACTTC

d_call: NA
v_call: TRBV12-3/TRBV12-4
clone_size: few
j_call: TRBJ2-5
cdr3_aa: CASSLEDALQSETQYF
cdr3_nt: TGTGCCAGCAGTCTGGAGGACGCCTTGCAGTCCGAGACCCAGTACTTC

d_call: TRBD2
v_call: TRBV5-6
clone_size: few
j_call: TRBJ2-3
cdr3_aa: CASSLSSGGYTDTQYF
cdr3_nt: TGTGCCAGCAGCTTGTCTAGCGGGGGATACACAGATACGCAGTATTTT

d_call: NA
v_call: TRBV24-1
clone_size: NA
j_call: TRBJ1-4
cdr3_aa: CATSEPSGTDEKLFF
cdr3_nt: TGTGCCACCAGTGAACCTTCCGGGACGGATGAAAAACTGTTTTTT

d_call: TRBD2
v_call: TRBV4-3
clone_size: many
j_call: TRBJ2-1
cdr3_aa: CASSPSAGVYNEQFF
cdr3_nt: TGCGCCAGCAGCCCTTCGGCGGGGGTCTACAATGAGCAGTTCTTC

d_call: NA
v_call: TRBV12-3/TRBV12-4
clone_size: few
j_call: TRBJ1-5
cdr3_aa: CASSFGGTQPQHF
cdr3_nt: TGTGCCAGCAGTTTCGGCGGAACTCAGCCCCAGCATTTT

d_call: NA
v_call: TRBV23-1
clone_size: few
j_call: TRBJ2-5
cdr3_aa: CASSQPVNGSGKETQYF
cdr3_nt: TGCGCCAGCAGTCAACCTGTTAATGGCAGCGGAAAAGAGACCCAGTACTTC

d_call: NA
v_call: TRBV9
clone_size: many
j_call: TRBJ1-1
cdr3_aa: CASSETFGGTEAFF
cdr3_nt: TGTGCCAGCAGCGAGACCTTTGGTGGCACTGAAGCTTTCTTT

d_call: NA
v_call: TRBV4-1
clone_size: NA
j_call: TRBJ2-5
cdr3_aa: CASSHFGEDVQETQYF
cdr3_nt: TGCGCCAGCAGCCATTTCGGGGAGGACGTACAAGAGACCCAGTACTTC

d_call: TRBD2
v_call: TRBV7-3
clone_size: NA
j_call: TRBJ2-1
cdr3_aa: CASSRSAGGQNEQFF
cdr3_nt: TGTGCCAGCAGCAGAAGCGCGGGGGGGCAAAATGAGCAGTTCTTC

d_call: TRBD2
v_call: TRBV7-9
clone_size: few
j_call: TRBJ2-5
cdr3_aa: CASSSLSGGAVETQYF
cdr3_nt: TGTGCCAGCAGCTCCCTTAGCGGGGGGGCCGTAGAGACCCAGTACTTC

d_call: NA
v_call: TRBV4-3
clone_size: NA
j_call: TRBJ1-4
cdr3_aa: CASSQGPRRDNEKLFF
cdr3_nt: TGCGCCAGCAGCCAAGGTCCGAGACGGGATAATGAAAAACTGTTTTTT

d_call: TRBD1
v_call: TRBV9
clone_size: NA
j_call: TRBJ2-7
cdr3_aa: CASSPGTGDYEQYF
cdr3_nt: TGTGCCAGCAGCCCCGGGACAGGGGACTACGAGCAGTACTTC

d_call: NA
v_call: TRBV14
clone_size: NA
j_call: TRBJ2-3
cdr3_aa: CASSHRITGDTQYF
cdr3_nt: TGTGCCAGCAGCCACCGAATCACCGGGGATACGCAGTATTTT

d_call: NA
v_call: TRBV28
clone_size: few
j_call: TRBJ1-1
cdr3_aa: CASRAPFEAFF
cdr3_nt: TGTGCCAGCAGGGCCCCTTTTGAAGCTTTCTTT

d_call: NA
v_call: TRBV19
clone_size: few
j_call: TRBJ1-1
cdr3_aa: CASSIIRGDTEAFF
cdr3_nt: TGTGCCAGTAGTATAATACGGGGAGACACTGAAGCTTTCTTT